These T cell receptor beta chains were read from a single sample in a study of blood T cell repertoires in COVID-19. Using immunoSEQ multiplex PCR, the repertoire was profiled, and TCRdb retains in-frame clones only, with some absent. The sample has 150,000 to 200,000 clones, around nine tenths seen once; the top ten hold around 0.77%. The sequenced material came from PBMCs or T cells enriched from blood (not recorded which). The receptors here all came from a woman under 30 who had recovered from COVID-19. Each CDR3 is given with its conserved first and last residue. A D gene is named only where the DNA matches it firmly. For some rows the clone size is stated as once, few or many, or as a class when expanded; others skip it.

clone size: NA; J gene: TRBJ2-7; D gene: NA; V gene: TRBV20-1; CDR3 protein: CSASLVSYEQYF; CDR3 DNA: TGCAGTGCTAGTTTAGTCTCCTACGAGCAGTACTTC
clone size: NA; J gene: TRBJ2-1; D gene: NA; V gene: TRBV11-3; CDR3 protein: CASSLLDRYNEQFF; CDR3 DNA: TGTGCCAGCAGCTTGTTGGACAGATACAATGAGCAGTTCTTC
clone size: NA; J gene: TRBJ2-7; D gene: NA; V gene: TRBV27; CDR3 protein: CASSKGPSGPYEQYF; CDR3 DNA: TGTGCCAGCAGTAAAGGTCCCAGCGGTCCCTACGAGCAGTACTTC
clone size: few; J gene: TRBJ2-2; D gene: NA; V gene: TRBV27; CDR3 protein: CASRLLTGELFF; CDR3 DNA: TGTGCCAGCAGACTCCTCACCGGGGAGCTGTTTTTT
clone size: once; J gene: TRBJ1-2; D gene: TRBD1; V gene: TRBV5-4; CDR3 protein: CASSLGQGNYGYTF; CDR3 DNA: TGTGCCAGCAGCTTGGGACAGGGTAACTATGGCTACACCTTC
clone size: few; J gene: TRBJ2-7; D gene: NA; V gene: TRBV5-1; CDR3 protein: CASSWDSAYEQYF; CDR3 DNA: TGCGCCAGCAGCTGGGACTCAGCCTACGAGCAGTACTTC
clone size: NA; J gene: TRBJ2-7; D gene: NA; V gene: TRBV21-1; CDR3 protein: CASSKALGRTGGCAYEQYF; CDR3 DNA: TGTGCCAGCAGCAAAGCGCTAGGGCGGACAGGGGGATGCGCGTACGAGCAGTACTTC
clone size: NA; J gene: TRBJ1-4; D gene: TRBD1; V gene: TRBV5-4; CDR3 protein: CASSLGTETTLFF; CDR3 DNA: TGTGCCAGCAGTTTGGGGACAGAGACTACGTTGTTTTTT
clone size: NA; J gene: TRBJ2-1; D gene: TRBD2; V gene: TRBV30; CDR3 protein: CAWSAGLAGTFEQFF; CDR3 DNA: TGTGCCTGGAGCGCGGGACTAGCGGGAACGTTTGAGCAGTTCTTC
clone size: NA; J gene: TRBJ2-1; D gene: TRBD2; V gene: TRBV4-2; CDR3 protein: CASSLTSVREQFF; CDR3 DNA: TGTGCCAGCAGCCTGACTAGCGTGAGGGAGCAGTTCTTC
clone size: NA; J gene: TRBJ2-5; D gene: NA; V gene: TRBV28; CDR3 protein: CASRGRGAPEETQYF; CDR3 DNA: TGTGCCAGCAGGGGGCGTGGGGCCCCAGAGGAGACCCAGTACTTC
clone size: NA; J gene: TRBJ2-1; D gene: TRBD2; V gene: TRBV4-3; CDR3 protein: CASSPRLAEYNEQFF; CDR3 DNA: TGCGCCAGCAGCCCACGCCTAGCGGAGTACAATGAGCAGTTCTTC
clone size: NA; J gene: TRBJ2-5; D gene: NA; V gene: TRBV19; CDR3 protein: CASPPSNGVTQYF; CDR3 DNA: TGTGCCAGCCCTCCTAGCAATGGGGTGACCCAGTACTTC
clone size: NA; J gene: TRBJ2-7; D gene: TRBD2; V gene: TRBV4-2; CDR3 protein: CASSQDASGSVSYEQYF; CDR3 DNA: TGTGCCAGCAGCCAAGATGCTAGCGGGAGTGTCTCCTACGAGCAGTACTTC
clone size: once; J gene: TRBJ1-2; D gene: NA; V gene: TRBV5-6; CDR3 protein: CASSLIRAGGYTF; CDR3 DNA: TGTGCCAGCAGCTTGATCAGGGCCGGAGGCTACACCTTC
clone size: NA; J gene: TRBJ2-4; D gene: TRBD2; V gene: TRBV6-5; CDR3 protein: CASSYSTAGGLIQYF; CDR3 DNA: TGTGCCAGCAGTTACTCAACCGCGGGAGGCCTCATTCAGTACTTC
clone size: NA; J gene: TRBJ2-3; D gene: NA; V gene: TRBV30; CDR3 protein: CAWSVRAGSGTDTQYF; CDR3 DNA: TGTGCCTGGAGTGTACGGGCGGGATCCGGCACAGATACGCAGTATTTT